This passage covers 21 T cell receptor beta chains from one sample sequenced in a study of cytomegalovirus exposure and HLA in healthy donors. Primers included in the PCR were 60 Vbeta and 13 Jbeta primers. Produced via immunoSEQ multiplex PCR; TCRdb's table is partial and in-frame only. The sample has about 250,000 clones, 70% to 90% seen once. Input material: PBMCs. The source is a girl aged 2-10 years in good health and CMV-seronegative.

This chain uses TRBV5-1 with TRBJ2-3; D is unresolved. The CDR3 consists of 13 residues. Germline V lookup: CDR1 SGHRS, CDR2 YFSETQ. The ends were cut back, 2 bases at V and 2 bases at J, with 6 bases in the middle. In DNA form, the CDR3 reads TGCGCCAGCAGCTTAGAGTCCACAGATACGCAGTATTTT. Its protein product is CASSLESTDTQYF.

On this clone: The same CDR3 arises from other DNA sequences in this sample as well. The chain combines TRBV9 with TRBJ2-1; D might be TRBD2 (6 bases). Germline values: CDR1 SGDLS, CDR2 YYNGEE. The CDR3 runs 15 residues. V dropped 0 bases and J dropped 1 base, with 8 bases sitting between them. The CDR3 DNA follows: TGTGCCAGCAGCGTAGAGGCGGGATCCTACAATGAGCAGTTCTTC. The encoded protein is CASSVEAGSYNEQFF.

V gene TRBV15 combines with J gene TRBJ1-2; weak D call: TRBD1 (5 bases). This CDR3 region has 12 residues. Trimming left V 0 bases short and J 9 bases short, with 8 bases between. Germline lookup yields CDR1 LNHNV and CDR2 YYDKDF (reference sequence). In DNA form, the CDR3 reads TGTGCCACCAGCAGAGATGCAGGGAGCTACACCTTC. This translates into CATSRDAGSYTF.

V usage is TRBV13 and J usage is TRBJ2-7, with 8 positions matching TRBD1. V was pared by 6 bases and J by 6 bases, with 7 bases of the junction left unmatched. In germline, CDR1 is PRHDT, CDR2 FYEKMQ (reference sequence). This CDR3 comprises 13 residues. The CDR3 coding sequence is TGTGCCAGCAGACTCGGACAGGGCCTCGAGCAGTACTTC. The encoded protein is CASRLGQGLEQYF.

This clone was counted a few times. The chain links TRBV2 to TRBJ2-1; 9 nucleotides line up with TRBD2. The trim removed 6 bases at V and 8 bases at J, leaving 17 bases unmatched. This CDR3 comprises 17 residues. Germline V gene lookup returns CDR1 SNHLY and CDR2 FYNNEI. CDR3 amino acids: CASRFGWGGRALDEQFF. The CDR3, as DNA: TGTGCCAGCAGATTTGGGTGGGGCGGGAGGGCCTTGGATGAGCAGTTCTTC.

This sequence joins TRBV19 and TRBJ2-1; D is possibly TRBD2 (6 bases). CDR3 length: 13 residues. Germline CDR1 and CDR2: LNHDA and SQIVND (reference sequence). V shed 3 bases and J shed 4 bases, with 7 bases lying between them. In nucleotides, the CDR3 is TGTGCCAGTAGTATGACTAGTTACAATGAGCAGTTCTTC. Protein product: CASSMTSYNEQFF.

V usage is TRBV18 and J usage is TRBJ1-3; tentatively, D is TRBD1 (5 bases). The CDR3 totals 13 residues. Germline V gene data show CDR1 as KGHSH and CDR2 as LQKENI. The V gene lost 5 bases and the J gene lost 0 bases, with 5 bases spanning the gap. CDR3: CASSRGSGNTIYF. As DNA, the CDR3 is TGTGCCAGCTCAAGGGGCTCTGGAAACACCATATATTTT.

V is TRBV6-1 and J is TRBJ2-3; D perhaps matches TRBD2 (5 bases). Germline V lookup: CDR1 MNHNS, CDR2 SASEGT. This CDR3 is 14 amino acids long. Trimming cost V 5 bases and J 5 bases, with 14 bases left between them. CDR3 protein: CASSTRVRGDTQYF. The CDR3 region has the DNA TGTGCCAGCAGTACCCGCGTTCGGGGAGATACGCAGTATTTT.

This chain uses TRBV9 with TRBJ2-2; 11 bases are shared with TRBD2. The CDR3 loop spans 15 amino acids. V was pared by 0 bases and J by 7 bases, with 2 bases of the junction left unmatched. CDR1 is SGDLS, CDR2 YYNGEE, per germline. CDR3 residues: CASSVVAGGIGELFF. In nucleotides, the CDR3 is TGTGCCAGCAGCGTAGTAGCGGGGGGGATCGGGGAGCTGTTTTTT.

The rearrangement joins TRBV5-1 to TRBJ2-5, with 9 bases aligning to TRBD1. After removal of 4 bases from V and 3 bases from J, the junction contained 7 bases not matched to a gene. The germline gives CDR1 SGHRS, CDR2 YFSETQ. The CDR3 runs to 15 residues. The CDR3 DNA reads as TGCGCCAGCAGCCCTCCCGGGACAGGGAAAGAGACCCAGTACTTC. Translated, it gives CASSPPGTGKETQYF.

The V call is TRBV5-1, the J call TRBJ1-4; tentatively, D is TRBD1 (6 bases). The CDR3 loop spans 15 amino acids. The germline V gene has CDR1 SGHRS and CDR2 YFSETQ. The V and J ends lost 3 bases and 1 base respectively, with 10 bases between them. CDR3 nucleotides: TGCGCCAGCAGCTCCAGGGGCTTAACTAATGAAAAACTGTTTTTT. Translation: CASSSRGLTNEKLFF.

The chain couples TRBV19 to TRBJ2-7; the D gene is possibly TRBD1 (6 bases). This CDR3 has 14 residues. V was trimmed by 5 bases and J by 2 bases, leaving 13 bases between them. Germline CDR1 is LNHDA and CDR2 is SQIVND (reference sequence). The CDR3 is CASSLQTGPYEQYF. Here the CDR3 DNA reads TGTGCCAGTAGTCTCCAGACAGGACCCTACGAGCAGTACTTC.

The V and J genes are TRBV10-2 and TRBJ2-3; tentative D call: TRBD2 (5 bases). This CDR3 spans 11 amino acids. Germline loops: CDR1 WSHSY, CDR2 SAAADI. Trimming left V 8 bases short and J 7 bases short, with 10 bases between. CDR3 coding DNA: TGCGCCAGCGGAGGAACCTATACGCAGTATTTT. Protein product: CASGGTYTQYF.

This chain connects TRBV11-3 to TRBJ2-7; 11 bases line up with TRBD2. The junction had 4 bases not matched to a gene; V was cut back by 4 bases and J by 5 bases. The CDR3 is 14 residues long. Germline values: CDR1 SGHNT, CDR2 YENEEA. CDR3 bases: TGTGCCAGCAGCTCCATAGCGGGGGGGGACGAGCAGTACTTC. Translation gives CASSSIAGGDEQYF.

The chain has TRBV9 and TRBJ2-2; perhaps TRBD1 as D (5 bases). The CDR3 loop spans 16 amino acids. The germline CDR1 and CDR2 sequences are SGDLS and YYNGEE. Trimming took off 4 bases at V and 3 bases at J, with 16 bases between the two ends. This CDR3 is CASSPEKGQDTGELFF. The CDR3 coding sequence is TGTGCCAGCAGCCCGGAGAAGGGGCAGGACACCGGGGAGCTGTTTTTT.

J is TRBJ1-5 and V is TRBV6-1, with D uncertain. Looked up from germline, CDR1 is MNHNS and CDR2 is SASEGT. The germline V and J ends were trimmed by 2 bases and 5 bases, with 13 bases remaining between them. CDR3 size: 15 residues. CDR3 loop: CASSELSGSDQPQHF. DNA for the CDR3: TGTGCCAGCAGTGAATTATCAGGATCCGATCAGCCCCAGCATTTT.

The chain couples TRBV5-4 to TRBJ2-2; 11 nucleotides agree with TRBD1. Germline loops: CDR1 SGHNT, CDR2 YYREEE (reference sequence). This CDR3 is 16 amino acids long. V lost 4 bases to trimming and J lost 4 bases; unmatched junction nucleotides: 6. CDR3: CASSHGTGGSTGELFF. In DNA, the CDR3 is TGTGCCAGCAGCCATGGGACAGGGGGTAGCACCGGGGAGCTGTTTTTT.

This clone occurred a few times. The chain recombines TRBV6-5 with TRBJ2-1; 10 nucleotides align to TRBD1. Trimming took 1 base from V and 6 from J; bases not matched to a gene: 6. This CDR3 contains 16 residues. Per germline, CDR1 MNHEY and CDR2 SVGAGI. CDR3 protein: CASSYLPGQGSNEQFF. For the CDR3, the DNA is TGTGCCAGCAGTTACTTGCCGGGACAGGGGTCCAATGAGCAGTTCTTC.

CDR3 nucleotides: TGCGCCAGCAGTGGGACTAGCGGGAGGTCAGATACGCAGTATTTT. It encodes CASSGTSGRSDTQYF. The J gene is TRBJ2-3, the V gene TRBV10-2, with 14 bases aligning to TRBD2. The CDR3 consists of 15 residues. Trimming took 4 bases from V and 4 from J; bases not matched to a gene: 1. Germline-derived CDR1 and CDR2 are WSHSY and SAAADI.

V gene TRBV2 combines with J gene TRBJ1-5, with 9 bases that match TRBD1. V was pared by 5 bases and J by 7 bases, with 6 bases of the junction left unmatched. The CDR3 is made up of 14 amino acids. In germline, CDR1 is SNHLY, CDR2 FYNNEI. CDR3 sequence reads: CASSWTGDRQPQHF. The CDR3, as DNA: TGTGCCAGCAGTTGGACAGGGGATAGGCAGCCCCAGCATTTT. Combining the CDR3 with reference TRBV2 and TRBJ1-5 gives the whole variable domain EPEVTQTPSHQVTQMGQEVILRCVPISNHLYFYWYRQILGQKVEFLVSFYNNEISEKSEIFDDQFSVERPDGSNFTLKIRSTKLEDSAMYFCASSWTGDRQPQHFGDGTRLSIL.

The V and J genes are TRBV5-1 and TRBJ1-4; 9 nucleotides match TRBD1. With 1 base clipped from V and 5 bases from J, the junction kept 3 bases outside the gene matches. The CDR3 extends over 15 amino acids. Per the germline V gene, CDR1 is SGHRS and CDR2 is YFSETQ. The CDR3 loop is CASSLTGTGNEKLFF. The CDR3 nucleotides read TGCGCCAGCAGCTTGACCGGGACAGGGAATGAAAAACTGTTTTTT.